These 22 T cell receptor beta chains share one sample of origin, sequenced in a study of cytomegalovirus exposure and HLA in healthy donors. Primers: 60 Vbeta forward and 13 Jbeta reverse. The data were produced by immunoSEQ multiplex PCR, yet TCRdb's version contains in-frame clones alone and is incomplete. Of 95,000 to 110,000 clones in the sample, roughly 87% are singletons; the top ten hold roughly 3%. Sequences were obtained from PBMCs. The receptors shown here come from a man aged 25 to 40 in good health and CMV-seropositive.

V usage is TRBV13 and J usage is TRBJ1-1; D ambiguous. The CDR3 spans 14 residues. The germline V and J ends were trimmed by 4 bases and 1 base, with 10 bases remaining between them. Germline CDR1 reads PRHDT; CDR2 reads FYEKMQ (reference sequence). In DNA form, the CDR3 reads TGTGCCAGCAGCTCGTCACAGTCGAACACTGAAGCTTTCTTT. Translated, it gives CASSSSQSNTEAFF.

This clone was counted only a few times. This chain joins TRBV12-5 and TRBJ2-2, with 11 bases fitting TRBD2. The CDR3 has 17 residues. The germline V gene encodes CDR1 LGHNT and CDR2 FRNRAP. V dropped 3 bases and J dropped 5; count of bases not matched to a gene: 8. CDR3 coding DNA: TGTGCTAGTGGTTTTTCCGGGACTAGCGGTTGGACCGGGGAGCTGTTTTTT. It codes for CASGFSGTSGWTGELFF.

This chain connects TRBV6-5 to TRBJ1-4; 7 bases line up with TRBD1. The CDR3 is 14 residues long. Germline trimming cut 5 bases from V and 8 bases from J; bases unmatched to any gene: 8. Looked up from germline, CDR1 is MNHEY and CDR2 is SVGAGI. The CDR3 bases are TGTGCCAGCAGTGCAGACAGGGTTCGGGAAAAACTGTTTTTT. It codes for CASSADRVREKLFF.

This clone was seen a handful of times. The CDR3 coding sequence is TGTGCCAGCAGCTTAAATGCGGGATGGACGGGTGGCTACACCTTC. Amino acid sequence: CASSLNAGWTGGYTF. This chain uses TRBV7-9 with TRBJ1-2, with unresolved D. This CDR3 comprises 15 residues. V lost 2 bases and J 7 bases, leaving 17 bases between the germline ends. Germline-derived CDR1 and CDR2 are SEHNR and FQNEAQ (reference sequence).

This clone has a single count. The chain recombines TRBV12-2 with TRBJ2-5; no check of the table's D call, TRBD1, against the DNA was made. TRBV12-2 is a recognized pseudogene. The length of the CDR3 is 18 residues. The DNA of the CDR3 is TGTGCAAGTCGCTTAGCGTCTGTGGGACAGGGCCCCGCAGAGACCCAGTACTTC. It specifies CASRLASVGQGPAETQYF.

The rearrangement joins TRBV19 to TRBJ1-6; the D is unclear. The V gene lost 10 bases and the J gene lost 7 bases, with 17 bases spanning the gap. Germline V gene data show CDR1 as LNHDA and CDR2 as SQIVND (reference sequence). The CDR3 is made up of 14 amino acids. The CDR3: CATRPTTLNSPLHF. In DNA, the CDR3 is TGTGCCACCCGACCTACGACTTTAAATTCACCCCTCCACTTT.

The chain uses TRBV12-2 and TRBJ2-4; TRBD1, the D gene given by the table, was not confirmed from the DNA. TRBV12-2 is noted as a pseudogene. CDR3 length: 20 amino acids. For the CDR3, the DNA is TGTGCAAGTCGCCCACTTGGGACAGGGGATGTTAGCTTAGCCAAAAACAGTCAGTACTTC. Encoded protein: CASRPLGTGDVSLAKNSQYF.

The rearrangement uses TRBV5-6 and TRBJ1-5; D ambiguous. The CDR3 contains 16 residues. Trimming removed 2 bases at V and 3 bases at J, with 15 bases between. Germline V gene data show CDR1 as SGHDT and CDR2 as YYEEEE. CDR3 bases: TGTGCCAGCAGCTTCTCCGGGATGGGTTCCAATCAGCCCCAGCATTTT. This translates into CASSFSGMGSNQPQHF.

This chain uses TRBV5-4 with TRBJ2-2; D may be TRBD1 (6 bases). V gave up 3 bases and J gave up 6 bases, with 21 bases separating them. This CDR3 has 17 residues. Germline CDR1 SGHNT, CDR2 YYREEE (reference sequence). This CDR3 reads CASSSQTGTRRAGELFF. The CDR3, as DNA: TGTGCCAGCAGCTCCCAAACAGGGACCCGACGGGCCGGGGAGCTGTTTTTT. Full variable domain (remainder filled in from reference TRBV5-4 and TRBJ2-2): ETGVTQSPTHLIKTRGQQVTLRCSSQSGHNTVSWYQQALGQGPQFIFQYYREEENGRGNFPPRFSGLQFPNYSSELNVNALELDDSALYLCASSSQTGTRRAGELFFGEGSRLTVL.

This chain links TRBV18 with TRBJ1-4, with D unresolved. Between the trimmed V and J ends, which lost 3 bases and 6 bases, there was a span of 8 bases. From germline, CDR1 is KGHSH and CDR2 LQKENI. The CDR3 has 13 residues. This CDR3 is CASSPGRDEKLFF. The CDR3 nucleotides read TGTGCCAGCTCACCTGGCCGGGATGAAAAACTGTTTTTT. Looking up the rest from reference TRBV18 and TRBJ1-4 gives the full variable domain: NAGVMQNPRHLVRRRGQEARLRCSPMKGHSHVYWYRQLPEEGLKFMVYLQKENIIDESGMPKERFSAEFPKEGPSILRIQQVVRGDSAAYFCASSPGRDEKLFFGSGTQLSVL.

For the CDR3, the DNA is TGCGCCAGCAGCTTGAGTGGGCCCCCCTATGGCTACACCTTC. Residues: CASSLSGPPYGYTF. V and J are TRBV5-1 and TRBJ1-2; D unclear. The length of the CDR3 is 14 residues. Deletions cut 1 base from V and 4 bases from J, with 11 bases between. Germline V gene data show CDR1 as SGHRS and CDR2 as YFSETQ.

DNA for the CDR3: TGTGCCAGCAGTTTTTCCGGGGGACTCGCCTACGAGCAGTACTTC. Its translation: CASSFSGGLAYEQYF. This chain uses TRBV27 with TRBJ2-7, with a tentative D call TRBD2 (6 bases). Germline loops: CDR1 MNHEY, CDR2 SMNVEV (reference sequence). This CDR3 spans 15 amino acids. The ends were cut back, 3 bases at V and 2 bases at J, with 14 bases in the middle.

The chain has TRBV27 and TRBJ1-1; the match to TRBD1 covers 8 bases. Germline values: CDR1 MNHEY, CDR2 SMNVEV (reference sequence). This CDR3 is built from 13 residues. With V trimmed by 5 bases and J by 3 bases, 2 bases remained unmatched. This CDR3 is CASSRTGYTEAFF. DNA of the CDR3: TGTGCCAGCAGTCGGACAGGGTACACTGAAGCTTTCTTT.

The chain links TRBV4-2 to TRBJ2-2; TRBD2 agrees at 7 bases. The CDR3 has 18 amino acids. V lost 3 bases, J lost 5 bases, and 15 bases stayed unmatched. Germline loops: CDR1 LGHNA, CDR2 YNFKEQ. In nucleotides, the CDR3 is TGTGCCAGCAGCCACCCCGAAGGCGGGGGATTTGGAACCGGGGAGCTGTTTTTT. It translates to CASSHPEGGGFGTGELFF.

J is TRBJ2-3 and V is TRBV7-9; D is possibly TRBD2 (6 bases). V lost 4 bases and J lost 7, with 12 bases in between. CDR1 is SEHNR and CDR2 is FQNEAQ in the germline V gene (reference sequence). The CDR3 consists of 13 residues. The CDR3 here is CASSSRTSNTQYF. The CDR3 nucleotides are TGTGCCAGCAGCTCCCGTACTAGCAATACGCAGTATTTT.

The genes are TRBV11-2 and TRBJ2-7, with 7 bases lining up with TRBD1. The length of the CDR3 is 16 residues. Germline V gene data show CDR1 as SGHAT and CDR2 as FQNNGV. The trim removed 6 bases at V and 2 bases at J, leaving 13 bases unmatched. This CDR3 is CASSTGTAEHTYEQYF. The CDR3 DNA reads TGTGCCAGCAGTACCGGGACAGCTGAACACACCTACGAGCAGTACTTC.

The chain employs TRBV29-1 and TRBJ1-1; D gene ambiguous. The CDR3 length is 12 residues. V was cut by 2 bases and J by 0 bases, with 4 bases left in between. Germline assignment: CDR1 SQVTM and CDR2 ANQGSEA. The CDR3 is CSVEQVNTEAFF. CDR3 coding DNA: TGCAGCGTTGAACAGGTGAACACTGAAGCTTTCTTT. Looking up the rest from reference TRBV29-1 and TRBJ1-1 gives the full variable domain: SAVISQKPSRDICQRGTSLTIQCQVDSQVTMMFWYRQQPGQSLTLIATANQGSEATYESGFVIDKFPISRPNLTFSTLTVSNMSPEDSSIYLCSVEQVNTEAFFGQGTRLTVV.

CDR3 DNA: TGTGCCAGCAGCCCGGGGGCCTACGAGCAGTACTTC. As protein: CASSPGAYEQYF. The chain recombines TRBV7-9 with TRBJ2-7, with D perhaps matching TRBD2 (6 bases). The CDR3 consists of 12 residues. The ends were cut back, 5 bases at V and 2 bases at J, with 7 bases in the middle. Germline V gene lookup returns CDR1 SEHNR and CDR2 FQNEAQ (reference sequence).

This clone was seen once. The V and J genes are TRBV6-5 and TRBJ1-3, with 9 bases aligning to TRBD1. This CDR3 has 14 residues. Trimming removed 5 bases from V and 7 bases from J; junction bases left unmatched: 6. The germline V gene encodes CDR1 MNHEY and CDR2 SVGAGI. The CDR3 DNA follows: TGTGCCAGCAGTCCGGGGACAGGGTGGAACACCATATATTTT. This translates into CASSPGTGWNTIYF.

V is TRBV6-5 and J is TRBJ2-7; possible D gene TRBD2, 6 bases. This CDR3 has 14 amino acids. V was trimmed by 2 bases and J by 4 bases, leaving 12 bases between them. The germline V gene has CDR1 MNHEY and CDR2 SVGAGI. CDR3 coding DNA: TGTGCCAGCAGTTACGATCCCGGGGGTTACGAGCAGTACTTC. It codes for CASSYDPGGYEQYF.

Details on this clone: It is likely a read error, because the conserved phenylalanine at the end of the CDR3 is missing. The chain joins TRBV2 to TRBJ2-3, with D unresolved. The CDR3 is made up of 13 amino acids. The germline V and J ends were trimmed by 2 bases and 6 bases, with 9 bases remaining between them. Germline lookup yields CDR1 SNHLY and CDR2 FYNNEI. CDR3 bases: TGTGCCAGCAGTGAAAGACTTGATGATACGCAGTATCTT. Translated, it gives CASSERLDDTQYL.

CDR3 in amino acids: CARSLAGRGAAGEQFF. Written as DNA, the CDR3 is TGTGCCAGAAGCTTGGCGGGGCGGGGGGCCGCCGGTGAGCAGTTCTTC. This chain connects TRBV5-3 to TRBJ2-1, with 8 positions matching TRBD2. TRBV5-3 is flagged as an ORF with uncertain function. With 0 bases clipped from V and 9 bases from J, the junction kept 11 bases outside the gene matches. The CDR3 covers 16 residues.